The rows below give T cell receptor beta chains drawn from one sample of a study of blood T cell repertoires in COVID-19. This table comes from immunoSEQ multiplex PCR, and its TCRdb copy is limited to in-frame clones, with some not included. The data show 250,000 to 350,000 clones, about 89% seen once. Source material: peripheral blood. The receptor source for this set is a woman aged 40 to 50 who had recovered from COVID-19. Each CDR3 is given with its conserved first and last residue. Fields, in order: CDR3 protein, CDR3 DNA, D gene, CDR3 length, J gene, clone size, V gene. D genes are given only for firm matches. Not all rows give a size; the values are once, few, many and, for expanded clones, a class.

cdr3_aa: CASSLGGGETQYF
cdr3_nt: TGCGCCAGCAGCTTGGGAGGGGGAGAGACCCAGTACTTC
d_call: .
cdr3_length: 13
j_call: TRBJ2-5
clone_size: .
v_call: TRBV5-1

cdr3_aa: CAWSAMGPMGPNQPQHF
cdr3_nt: TGTGCCTGGAGTGCCATGGGTCCCATGGGCCCCAATCAGCCCCAGCATTTT
d_call: .
cdr3_length: 17
j_call: TRBJ1-5
clone_size: .
v_call: TRBV30

cdr3_aa: CATSDRSRDYNEQFF
cdr3_nt: TGTGCCACCAGTGACCGATCTCGAGACTACAATGAGCAGTTCTTC
d_call: .
cdr3_length: 15
j_call: TRBJ2-1
clone_size: .
v_call: TRBV24-1

cdr3_aa: CASSQEGEETQYF
cdr3_nt: TGCGCCAGCAGCCAAGAGGGAGAGGAGACCCAGTACTTC
d_call: .
cdr3_length: 13
j_call: TRBJ2-5
clone_size: .
v_call: TRBV4-1

cdr3_aa: CASAGTSGTYEQYF
cdr3_nt: TGTGCCAGCGCCGGGACTAGCGGGACTTACGAGCAGTACTTC
d_call: TRBD2
cdr3_length: 14
j_call: TRBJ2-7
clone_size: .
v_call: TRBV3-1/TRBV3-2

cdr3_aa: CASSTDRSGYEQYF
cdr3_nt: TGTGCCAGCAGCACGGACAGGAGCGGCTACGAGCAGTACTTC
d_call: TRBD1
cdr3_length: 14
j_call: TRBJ2-7
clone_size: .
v_call: TRBV5-5

cdr3_aa: CASSFGPGNYGYTF
cdr3_nt: .
d_call: .
cdr3_length: 14
j_call: TRBJ1-2
clone_size: .
v_call: TRBV7-2

cdr3_aa: CASSESPGYGYTF
cdr3_nt: TGTGCCAGCAGTGAATCCCCGGGCTATGGCTACACCTTC
d_call: .
cdr3_length: 13
j_call: TRBJ1-2
clone_size: .
v_call: TRBV2

cdr3_aa: CASSEYFTARDYGYTF
cdr3_nt: TGTGCCAGCAGTGAATATTTTACAGCGAGGGACTATGGCTACACCTTC
d_call: .
cdr3_length: 16
j_call: TRBJ1-2
clone_size: .
v_call: TRBV6-1

cdr3_aa: CASGPGTSTGELFF
cdr3_nt: TGTGCCAGCGGACCTGGGACTTCAACCGGGGAGCTGTTTTTT
d_call: .
cdr3_length: 14
j_call: TRBJ2-2
clone_size: .
v_call: TRBV9

cdr3_aa: CASAQDLSSYNEQFF
cdr3_nt: TGTGCCAGCGCCCAGGACTTAAGCTCCTACAATGAGCAGTTCTTC
d_call: .
cdr3_length: 15
j_call: TRBJ2-1
clone_size: .
v_call: TRBV6-5

cdr3_aa: CASSPTGDSGNTIYF
cdr3_nt: TGCGCCAGCAGCCCGACAGGGGACTCTGGAAACACCATATATTTT
d_call: TRBD1
cdr3_length: 15
j_call: TRBJ1-3
clone_size: .
v_call: TRBV5-1

cdr3_aa: CASSPKLAGGSKSSYNEQFF
cdr3_nt: TGTGCCAGCAGCCCGAAACTAGCGGGAGGCTCGAAGAGCTCCTACAATGAGCAGTTCTTC
d_call: TRBD2
cdr3_length: 20
j_call: TRBJ2-1
clone_size: once
v_call: TRBV3-1/TRBV3-2

cdr3_aa: CASSPPGLAEDEQFF
cdr3_nt: TGCGCCAGCAGTCCACCGGGACTAGCTGAAGATGAGCAGTTCTTC
d_call: TRBD2
cdr3_length: 15
j_call: TRBJ2-1
clone_size: .
v_call: TRBV5-1

cdr3_aa: CASSLGTEYNEQFF
cdr3_nt: TGTGCCAGCAGCCTTGGGACAGAATACAATGAGCAGTTCTTC
d_call: TRBD1
cdr3_length: 14
j_call: TRBJ2-1
clone_size: .
v_call: TRBV7-3

cdr3_aa: CASSKGQFYEQYF
cdr3_nt: TGTGCCAGTAGTAAAGGACAGTTCTACGAGCAGTACTTC
d_call: .
cdr3_length: 13
j_call: TRBJ2-7
clone_size: many
v_call: TRBV19

cdr3_aa: CASSPDSFPTNEKLFF
cdr3_nt: TGTGCCAGCAGTCCGGACAGCTTTCCAACTAATGAAAAACTGTTTTTT
d_call: .
cdr3_length: 16
j_call: TRBJ1-4
clone_size: once
v_call: TRBV28

cdr3_aa: CASSMGTVPSSEQFF
cdr3_nt: TGTGCCAGTAGCATGGGGACAGTTCCCTCCAGTGAGCAGTTCTTC
d_call: TRBD1
cdr3_length: 15
j_call: TRBJ2-1
clone_size: .
v_call: TRBV19

cdr3_aa: CASSPQGSGELFF
cdr3_nt: TGTGCCAGCAGCCCACAGGGGTCCGGGGAGCTGTTTTTT
d_call: TRBD1
cdr3_length: 13
j_call: TRBJ2-2
clone_size: once
v_call: TRBV14

cdr3_aa: CATSRDERETEAFF
cdr3_nt: TGTGCCACCAGCAGAGATGAGAGGGAGACTGAAGCTTTCTTT
d_call: .
cdr3_length: 14
j_call: TRBJ1-1
clone_size: .
v_call: TRBV15

cdr3_aa: CASSQDSGQVYFSYEQYF
cdr3_nt: TGCGCCAGCAGCCAAGATTCGGGACAGGTTTACTTCTCCTACGAGCAGTACTTC
d_call: TRBD1
cdr3_length: 18
j_call: TRBJ2-7
clone_size: .
v_call: TRBV4-1

cdr3_aa: CASSHPWGTSASNEQFF
cdr3_nt: TGTGCCAGCAGCCATCCATGGGGGACTAGCGCTTCCAATGAGCAGTTCTTC
d_call: TRBD2
cdr3_length: 17
j_call: TRBJ2-1
clone_size: .
v_call: TRBV3-1/TRBV3-2

cdr3_aa: CASSLAGGDYNEQFF
cdr3_nt: TGTGCCAGCAGCTTAGCGGGAGGGGATTACAATGAGCAGTTCTTC
d_call: TRBD2
cdr3_length: 15
j_call: TRBJ2-1
clone_size: .
v_call: TRBV5-4

cdr3_aa: CASSLRQGAADTQYF
cdr3_nt: TGCGCCAGCAGCCTCCGACAGGGGGCGGCAGATACGCAGTATTTT
d_call: TRBD1
cdr3_length: 15
j_call: TRBJ2-3
clone_size: once
v_call: TRBV4-1

cdr3_aa: CASSAAAGGPYEQYF
cdr3_nt: TGTGCCAGCAGCGCCGCAGCGGGAGGACCCTACGAGCAGTACTTC
d_call: TRBD2
cdr3_length: 15
j_call: TRBJ2-7
clone_size: once
v_call: TRBV7-3

cdr3_aa: CASSPGGTDNEQFF
cdr3_nt: TGTGCCAGCAGCCCCGGGGGGACGGACAATGAGCAGTTCTTC
d_call: TRBD2
cdr3_length: 14
j_call: TRBJ2-1
clone_size: .
v_call: TRBV6-5

cdr3_aa: CASGFLGAGTGELFF
cdr3_nt: TGTGCTAGTGGTTTTTTGGGGGCCGGCACCGGGGAGCTGTTTTTT
d_call: .
cdr3_length: 15
j_call: TRBJ2-2
clone_size: .
v_call: TRBV12-5

cdr3_aa: CASSLVLGGASNEQFF
cdr3_nt: TGTGCCAGCAGCTTGGTGCTGGGCGGGGCTAGCAATGAGCAGTTCTTC
d_call: .
cdr3_length: 16
j_call: TRBJ2-1
clone_size: .
v_call: TRBV13

cdr3_aa: CASSPGTGLYQETQYF
cdr3_nt: TGTGCCAGCAGTCCAGGGACAGGATTGTACCAAGAGACCCAGTACTTC
d_call: TRBD1
cdr3_length: 16
j_call: TRBJ2-5
clone_size: .
v_call: TRBV27